The TCR beta chain described here comes from a study of cytotoxic CD8 clonotypes in ibrutinib-treated CLL (dated by TCRdb to 2020 to 2023). For the study in its entirety: In this cohort, approximately 15 patients were treatment-naive and 11 to 12 were relapsed/refractory, while around 18 had unmutated IGHV. Partial responses were observed in about 24 patients and complete responses in 2; after a median follow-up of roughly 72 months, remission was maintained in around 14 patients and progression was observed in approximately 12. The response samples were drawn at a median of roughly twelve months into treatment, with a range of about 6 to 40 months. On average, each sample yielded roughly 260,000 productive templates and tens of thousands of productive rearrangements. Longitudinal samples were obtainable from about 30% of the roughly 90 participants in the trial. Cryopreserved peripheral blood mononuclear cells were obtained before treatment, at response, and at either sustained remission or disease progression. Patients were still on ibrutinib when every remission and progressive disease sample was collected.

Overall study outcomes, separate from this receptor: At baseline, clonality was higher than in age-matched healthy donors and showed a strong correlation with circulating CD8+ T-cell counts. An increase in clonality was observed at ibrutinib response, with clonality remaining stable during sustained remission and falling back toward baseline at progression. Sustained-remission and progressing patients did not have matched sampling times, and lymph node repertoires were not examined. Public clonotypes were rare and either shrank or stayed stable during treatment, and the rise in clonality at ibrutinib response reflected expansion of private clonotypes.

Trimming takes 5 bases from V and 2 bases from J, and the germline ends sit 16 bases apart. The CDR1 and CDR2 encoded by the germline V gene are MNHEY and SVGAGI. From its cysteine to its phenylalanine, the CDR3 spans 15 amino acids. Only the CDR3 DNA is retained, 45 bases long and in frame from the first base. The goal of deep resolution MiSeq sequencing was a depth between 1 in 1 million and 1 in 200,000 T cells, and coverage averaged 10x per clonotype. TCR beta libraries were generated with the immunoSEQ hsTCRB Kit. Per the original workflow: The data were analyzed with ImmunoSEQ Analyzer and ImmunoSEQ Data Assistant, and V, D and J gene assignments followed IMGT definitions. Clonality was computed as one minus normalized Shannon entropy of productive rearrangement frequencies, ranging from 0 to 1. Public clonotype analysis was restricted to overrepresented clonotypes comprising at least 0.05% of each patient's repertoire. Approximately 13 age-matched healthy donor repertoires from immuneACCESS served as clonality controls. TCRdb provides this immuneACCESS table in a form limited to in-frame rearrangements. Some clones are lacking; in checked studies, under half of them reflect an unresolved V gene, and why the rest are absent is not known. V, J and clone size are taken as reported in that table, and D and trimming were inferred from the DNA itself. The table for this sample lists 97,000 or so clones; 70% to 85% of them were counted only once. The leading ten clones occupy around 30% of the sample.

This clone has just one count. What antigen it recognizes has not been identified. No base qualities exist here, and no much larger clone lies one base off it. The time point label on this specimen signifies: eleven to twelve months on ibrutinib. For TCR beta library preparation, about 2 micrograms of genomic DNA were isolated from cryopreserved PBMCs. Longitudinal blood samples from CLL patients on ibrutinib monotherapy were analyzed using high-throughput TCR beta sequencing. The patients took part in an open-label, single-center phase 2 trial of ibrutinib monotherapy. The TCR originated in a human donor with chronic lymphocytic leukemia. The V gene is TRBV6-5 and the J gene is TRBJ2-7; perhaps TRBD2 is the D gene, with 6 bases matching. The source was PBMCs, collected after 12 months of ibrutinib treatment. The CDR3 corresponds to CASSQLGGDPYEQYF. The bases are TGTGCCAGCAGTCAACTCGGGGGTGATCCCTACGAGCAGTACTTC.